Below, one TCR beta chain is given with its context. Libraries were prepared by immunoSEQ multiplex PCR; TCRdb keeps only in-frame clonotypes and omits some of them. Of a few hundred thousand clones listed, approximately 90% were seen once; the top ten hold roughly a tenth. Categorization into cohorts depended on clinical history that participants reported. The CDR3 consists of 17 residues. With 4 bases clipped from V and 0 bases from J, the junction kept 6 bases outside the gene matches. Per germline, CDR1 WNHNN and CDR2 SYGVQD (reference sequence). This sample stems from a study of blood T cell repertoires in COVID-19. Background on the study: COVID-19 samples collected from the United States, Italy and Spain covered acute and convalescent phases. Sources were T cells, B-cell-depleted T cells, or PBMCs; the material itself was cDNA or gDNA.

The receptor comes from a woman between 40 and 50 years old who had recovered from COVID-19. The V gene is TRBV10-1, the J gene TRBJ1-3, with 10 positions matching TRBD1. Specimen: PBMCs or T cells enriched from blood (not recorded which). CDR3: CASSGRDRGTSGNTIYF. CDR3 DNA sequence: TGCGCCAGCAGTGGGAGGGACAGGGGAACCTCTGGAAACACCATATATTTT.